This T cell receptor (beta chain) was sequenced in a study of OX40 agonist ivuxolimab in advanced cancers. Study overall: Two patients with cutaneous melanoma and one with hepatocellular carcinoma, three in total, showed partial responses.

Method: immunoSEQ multiplex PCR; TCRdb's copy keeps in-frame clones and lacks some. The sample yields some 68,000 clones, about 90% seen once. Trimming at V came to 6 bases and at J to 4 bases, leaving 9 bases not matched to a gene. The CDR3 covers 15 residues. The germline V gene encodes CDR1 MDHEN and CDR2 SYDVKM. The chain couples TRBV28 to TRBJ2-5; 9 bases are a match to TRBD1. Source: CD4+ or CD8+ T cells sorted from blood, taken in a trial of the OX40 agonist ivuxolimab. The TCR was taken from an adult with an advanced solid tumor such as melanoma, head and neck, liver or kidney cancer. This CDR3 reads CASRDQQGAGETQYF. For the CDR3, the DNA is TGTGCCAGCAGGGACCAACAGGGGGCCGGAGAGACCCAGTACTTC.